This T cell receptor (beta chain) was sequenced in a study of CD8 T cells in ankylosing spondylitis. Quantitative 5'-RACE with molecular barcodes generated TCR beta libraries. TCRdb re-derived calls from the 5' RACE reads in MiXCR, one entry per CDR3 protein. This sample has 80,000 to 100,000 distinct CDR3 sequences, with approximately 9% found just once. V was shortened by 5 bases and J by 2 bases, with 20 bases between the two germline ends. The CDR3 length is 17 residues. Looked up from germline, CDR1 is MNHNS and CDR2 is SASEGT. This clonotype showed up many times. The chain employs TRBV6-1 and TRBJ2-3; D perhaps matches TRBD2 (6 bases). Material for sequencing was blood, either unsorted or a sorted T cell fraction (not recorded which). The TCR sequence derives from a male donor with ankylosing spondylitis or in good health (not recorded which). DNA for the CDR3: TGTGCCAGCAGTCCACCGTTTGGGCGGGGAGACACAGATACGCAGTATTTT. Amino acid sequence: CASSPPFGRGDTDTQYF.